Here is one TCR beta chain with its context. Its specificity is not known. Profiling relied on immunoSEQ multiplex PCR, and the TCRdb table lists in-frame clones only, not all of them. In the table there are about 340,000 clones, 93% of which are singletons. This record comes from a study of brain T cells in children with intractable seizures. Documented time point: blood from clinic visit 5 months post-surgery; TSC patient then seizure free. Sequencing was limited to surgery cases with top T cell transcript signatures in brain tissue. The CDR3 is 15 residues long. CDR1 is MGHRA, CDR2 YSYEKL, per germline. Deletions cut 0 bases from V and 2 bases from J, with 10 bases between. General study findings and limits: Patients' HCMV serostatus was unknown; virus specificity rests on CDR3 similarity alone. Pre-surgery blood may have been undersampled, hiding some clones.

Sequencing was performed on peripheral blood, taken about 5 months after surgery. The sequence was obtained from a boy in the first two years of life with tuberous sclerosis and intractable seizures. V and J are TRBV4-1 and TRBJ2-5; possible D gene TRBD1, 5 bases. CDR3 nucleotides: TGCGCCAGCAGCCAAGACGGAAGGGGACAAGAGACCCAGTACTTC. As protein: CASSQDGRGQETQYF.